A selection of T cell receptor beta chains follows, all from one sample in a study of T cell repertoires in cytomegalovirus infection. MiXCR, run by TCRdb on the reads, gives a single entry per CDR3 protein. This sample yields 150,000 to 200,000 distinct CDR3 sequences, of which roughly 9% are seen a single time; about 4.6% belongs to the top ten. The source material was PBMCs. These receptors were obtained from a human donor in good health (CMV status not recorded). Some clones in this sample may be carry-over from other donors' samples. The CDR3 runs from the conserved cysteine through the conserved F or W. D genes are given only for firm matches. For some rows the clone size is stated as once, few or many, or as a class when expanded; others skip it.

CDR3 length	D gene	V gene	clone size	J gene	CDR3 DNA	CDR3 protein
15	TRBD2	TRBV7-8	many	TRBJ2-5	TGTGCCAGCAGCCCCCAGGTAGCGGGAGAAGAGACCCAGTACTTC	CASSPQVAGEETQYF
16	-	TRBV12-3/TRBV12-4	few	TRBJ2-2	TGTGCCAGCAGTTTATATTCTCGCTGGGTCCGCGGGGAGCTGTTTTTT	CASSLYSRWVRGELFF
14	TRBD1	TRBV28	many	TRBJ1-1	TGTGCCAGCAGTTTATTCGGGACAGCGGGTGAAGCTTTCTTT	CASSLFGTAGEAFF
16	-	TRBV7-8	many	TRBJ1-4	TGTGCCAGCAGCTTTTGGGGAGGACCGGATAGTGAAAAACTGTTTTTT	CASSFWGGPDSEKLFF
15	TRBD2	TRBV7-2	-	TRBJ2-3	TGTGCCAGCAAACCCAGCGGGACTAGCACAGATACGCAGTATTTT	CASKPSGTSTDTQYF
18	TRBD2	TRBV9	many	TRBJ2-3	TGTGCCAGCAGCGGGGGACTAGCGGGGAACGATGTCACAGATACGCAGTATTTT	CASSGGLAGNDVTDTQYF
15	TRBD2	TRBV7-2	many	TRBJ2-7	TGTGCCAGCAGCTCGGCTAGCGGGAGCGGGAGGGAGCAGTACTTC	CASSSASGSGREQYF
13	TRBD2	TRBV20-1	-	TRBJ2-3	TGCAGTGCTAGCGGGAGGCCCGGGGATACGCAGTATTTT	CSASGRPGDTQYF
18	TRBD1	TRBV7-2	many	TRBJ1-3	TGTGCCAGCAGCTTAGCCGAGACAGGGGTCCTCTCTGGAAACACCATATATTTT	CASSLAETGVLSGNTIYF
15	TRBD1	TRBV28	many	TRBJ2-1	TGTGCCAGCAGTCCAACCGGGACAGGGAGCAATGAGCAGTTCTTC	CASSPTGTGSNEQFF
15	-	TRBV11-2	many	TRBJ1-1	TGTGCCAGCAGCTTAGCAGGAGGGTTGAACACTGAAGCTTTCTTT	CASSLAGGLNTEAFF
13	-	TRBV29-1	-	TRBJ2-2	TGCAGCGTTGTCGGGAGGAACACCGGGGAGCTGTTTTTT	CSVVGRNTGELFF
11	-	TRBV6-2/TRBV6-3	-	TRBJ2-7	TGTGCGACACAGAGATCCTACGAGCAGTACTTC	CATQRSYEQYF
12	-	TRBV27	few	TRBJ2-7	TGTGCCAGCAGTTCGTCCTTCTACGAGCAGTACTTC	CASSSSFYEQYF
10	-	TRBV29-1	-	TRBJ1-1	TGCAGCGTTGTTAATACTGGAGCTTTCTTT	CSVVNTGAFF
18	-	TRBV4-2	many	TRBJ1-3	TGTGCCAGCAGCCAAGAGAGGCGGGGGCCAGAGACTGGAAACACCATATATTTT	CASSQERRGPETGNTIYF
14	-	TRBV7-2	many	TRBJ1-5	TGTGCCAGCAGCTTATGGCCAGGGAATCAGCCCCAGCATTTT	CASSLWPGNQPQHF
15	-	TRBV19	few	TRBJ1-5	TGTGCCAGTACCACAACGGGTCGGAGCAATCAGCCCCAGCATTTT	CASTTTGRSNQPQHF
14	-	TRBV7-2	-	TRBJ1-5	TGTGCCAGCAGCTTACTCGGTAGCAATCAGCCCCGGCATTTC	CASSLLGSNQPRHF
12	TRBD1	TRBV29-1	few	TRBJ2-1	TGCAGCGTTGAGAGGGGGCGAGGCGAGCAGTTCTTC	CSVERGRGEQFF
14	-	TRBV6-2/TRBV6-3	few	TRBJ2-3	TGTGCCAGCAGTTACACCGAGTACACAGATACGCAGTATTTT	CASSYTEYTDTQYF
13	-	TRBV20-1	-	TRBJ2-7	TGCAGTGCTAGAGATAGTGGTCGGTACGAGCAGTACTTC	CSARDSGRYEQYF
16	TRBD1	TRBV12-3/TRBV12-4	-	TRBJ1-1	TGTGCCAGCAGTCTGGGGACAGGGGGCATGAACACTGAAGCTTTCTTT	CASSLGTGGMNTEAFF
13	-	TRBV14	few	TRBJ1-1	TGTGCCAGCAGCCGCTGGTTGAACACTGAAGCTTTCTTT	CASSRWLNTEAFF
13	-	TRBV19	few	TRBJ1-1	TGTGCCAGTAGTATAGAAGGGAACACTGAAGCTTTCTTT	CASSIEGNTEAFF
13	-	TRBV7-2	many	TRBJ1-2	TGTGCCAGCAGCCCCCGATATCGGGGTGGCTACACCTTC	CASSPRYRGGYTF
15	-	TRBV5-1	few	TRBJ1-1	TGCGCCAGCAGCTTGTGGGACGGACCGAACACTGAAGCTTTCTTT	CASSLWDGPNTEAFF
15	-	TRBV5-4	-	TRBJ2-1	TGTGCCAGCAGCTTGGAACGGGAGCCCTACAATGAGCAGTTCTTC	CASSLEREPYNEQFF
15	-	TRBV20-1	few	TRBJ2-7	TGCAGTGCTAGAGATGGACAGAACCCCTCCTACGAGCAGTACTTC	CSARDGQNPSYEQYF
8	TRBD2	TRBV28	-	TRBJ2-1	TGTGAAGCGGGGAAGCAGTTCTTC	CEAGKQFF
14	TRBD2	TRBV28	many	TRBJ2-1	TGTGCCAGCGGGAGCGGGAGGGGAGACAATGAGCAGTTCTTC	CASGSGRGDNEQFF